These 2 T cell receptor beta chains came from one sample sequenced in a study of ipilimumab plus nivolumab after autologous stem cell transplantation. Using immunoSEQ multiplex PCR, the repertoire was profiled, and TCRdb retains in-frame clones only, with some absent. The sample shows under 30,000 clones, 86% of them seen only once. The source material was PBMCs, sampled in a trial of ipilimumab plus nivolumab as post-transplant consolidation. The receptors shown here come from a male donor with diffuse large B-cell lymphoma.

The chain has TRBV6-1 and TRBJ2-2; TRBD1 matches at 7 bases. Trimming removed 2 bases from V and 7 bases from J; junction bases left unmatched: 10. CDR1 is MNHNS, CDR2 SASEGT, per germline. The CDR3 covers 16 residues. The CDR3 region is CASSELKGAQGGELFF. In DNA, the CDR3 is TGTGCCAGCAGTGAATTGAAGGGGGCGCAGGGCGGGGAGCTGTTTTTT.

This chain joins TRBV21-1 and TRBJ1-1; TRBD1, the D gene given by the table, was not confirmed from the DNA. TRBV21-1 is a pseudogene locus. The CDR3 is 12 amino acids. As DNA, the CDR3 is TGTGCCAGGAGACAGTTGAACACTGAAGCTTTCTTT. It encodes CARRQLNTEAFF.